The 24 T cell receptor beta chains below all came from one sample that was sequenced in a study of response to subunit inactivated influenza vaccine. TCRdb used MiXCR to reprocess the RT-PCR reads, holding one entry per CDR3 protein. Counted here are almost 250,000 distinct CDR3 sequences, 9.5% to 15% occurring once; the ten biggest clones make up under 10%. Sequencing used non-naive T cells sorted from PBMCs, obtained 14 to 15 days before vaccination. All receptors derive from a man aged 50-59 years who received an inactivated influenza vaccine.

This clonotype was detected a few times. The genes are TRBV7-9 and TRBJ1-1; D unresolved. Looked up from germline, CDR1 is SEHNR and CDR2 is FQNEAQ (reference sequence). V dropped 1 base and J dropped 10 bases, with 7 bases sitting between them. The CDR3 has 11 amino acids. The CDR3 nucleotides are TGTGCCAGCAGCTTAGGGACCTTAGCTTTCTTT. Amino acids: CASSLGTLAFF.

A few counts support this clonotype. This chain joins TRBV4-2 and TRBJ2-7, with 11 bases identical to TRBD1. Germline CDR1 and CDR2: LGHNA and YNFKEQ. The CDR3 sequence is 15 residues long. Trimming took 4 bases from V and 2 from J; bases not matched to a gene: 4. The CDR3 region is CASSPGQGATYEQYF. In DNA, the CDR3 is TGTGCCAGCAGCCCCGGACAGGGGGCGACCTACGAGCAGTACTTC.

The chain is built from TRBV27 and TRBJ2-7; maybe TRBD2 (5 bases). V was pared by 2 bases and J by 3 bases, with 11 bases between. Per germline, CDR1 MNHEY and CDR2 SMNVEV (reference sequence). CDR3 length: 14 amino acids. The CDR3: CASSLTRDYYEQYF. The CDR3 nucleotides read TGTGCCAGCAGTTTAACTAGAGACTACTACGAGCAGTACTTC.

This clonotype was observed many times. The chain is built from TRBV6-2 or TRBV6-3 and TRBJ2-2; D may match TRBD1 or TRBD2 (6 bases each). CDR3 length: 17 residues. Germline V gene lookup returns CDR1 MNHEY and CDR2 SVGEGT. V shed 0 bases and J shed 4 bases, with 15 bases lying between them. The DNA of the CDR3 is TGTGCCAGCAGTTACTCCAAAGGGGGACTTTCCACCGGGGAGCTGTTTTTT. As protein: CASSYSKGGLSTGELFF.

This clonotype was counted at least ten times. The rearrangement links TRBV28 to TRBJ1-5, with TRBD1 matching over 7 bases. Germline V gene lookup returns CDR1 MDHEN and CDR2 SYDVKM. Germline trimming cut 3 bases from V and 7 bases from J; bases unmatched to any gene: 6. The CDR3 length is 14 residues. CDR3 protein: CASSLQQGWQPQHF. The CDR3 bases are TGTGCCAGCAGTTTGCAACAGGGGTGGCAGCCCCAGCATTTT.

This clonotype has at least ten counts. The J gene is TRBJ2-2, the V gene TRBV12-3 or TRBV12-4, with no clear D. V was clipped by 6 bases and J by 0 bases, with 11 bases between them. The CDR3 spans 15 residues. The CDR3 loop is CASREANANTGELFF. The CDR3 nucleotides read TGTGCCAGCAGAGAGGCGAACGCGAACACCGGGGAGCTGTTTTTT.

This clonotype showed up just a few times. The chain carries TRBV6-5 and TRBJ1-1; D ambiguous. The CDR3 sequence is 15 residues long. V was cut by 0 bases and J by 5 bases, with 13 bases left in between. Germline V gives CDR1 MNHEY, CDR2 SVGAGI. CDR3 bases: TGTGCCAGCAGTTACTCGAAGGCGGCAAGAACTGAAGCTTTCTTT. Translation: CASSYSKAARTEAFF.

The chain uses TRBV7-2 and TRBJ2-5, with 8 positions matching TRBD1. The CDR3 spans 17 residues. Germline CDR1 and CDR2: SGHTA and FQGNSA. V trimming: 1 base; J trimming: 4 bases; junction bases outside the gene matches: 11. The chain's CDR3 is CASSLGLITGGRETQYF. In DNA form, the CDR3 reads TGTGCCAGCAGCTTAGGACTCATAACAGGGGGGCGAGAGACCCAGTACTTC.

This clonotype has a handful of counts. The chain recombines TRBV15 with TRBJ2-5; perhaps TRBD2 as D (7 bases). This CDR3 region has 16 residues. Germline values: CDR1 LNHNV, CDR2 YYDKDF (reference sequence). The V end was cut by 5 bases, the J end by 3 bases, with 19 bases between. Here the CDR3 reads CATSAGGGRGKETQYF. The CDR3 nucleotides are TGTGCCACCAGCGCCGGGGGAGGGAGGGGGAAAGAGACCCAGTACTTC.

The CDR3 spells CASSFGENTGELFF. For the CDR3, the DNA is TGCGCCAGCAGCTTCGGAGAGAACACCGGGGAGCTGTTTTTT. V usage is TRBV5-1 and J usage is TRBJ2-2, with unresolved D. The CDR3 covers 14 residues. Germline assignment: CDR1 SGHRS and CDR2 YFSETQ. The V end lost 2 bases, the J end lost 1 base, and 6 bases lay between the germline ends.

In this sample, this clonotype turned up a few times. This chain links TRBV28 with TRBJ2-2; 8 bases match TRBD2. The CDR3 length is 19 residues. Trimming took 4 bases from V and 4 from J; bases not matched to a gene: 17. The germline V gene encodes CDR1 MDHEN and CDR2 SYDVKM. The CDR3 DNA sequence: TGTGCCAGCAGTTACGAGGGCGTAGGGAGCGGGGGCGTCACCGGGGAGCTGTTTTTT. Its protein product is CASSYEGVGSGGVTGELFF.

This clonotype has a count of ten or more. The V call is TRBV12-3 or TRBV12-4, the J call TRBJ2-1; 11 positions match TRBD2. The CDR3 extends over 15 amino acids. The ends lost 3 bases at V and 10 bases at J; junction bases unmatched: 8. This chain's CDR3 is CASSFSSGGSGEQFF. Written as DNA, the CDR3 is TGTGCCAGCAGTTTCTCTAGCGGGGGGTCCGGGGAGCAGTTCTTC.

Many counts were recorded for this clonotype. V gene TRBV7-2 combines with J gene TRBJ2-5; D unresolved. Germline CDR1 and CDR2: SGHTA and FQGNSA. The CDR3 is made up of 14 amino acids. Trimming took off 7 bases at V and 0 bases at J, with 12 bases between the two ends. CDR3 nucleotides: TGTGCCAGCACCCAGAGGACGTACCAAGAGACCCAGTACTTC. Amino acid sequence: CASTQRTYQETQYF.

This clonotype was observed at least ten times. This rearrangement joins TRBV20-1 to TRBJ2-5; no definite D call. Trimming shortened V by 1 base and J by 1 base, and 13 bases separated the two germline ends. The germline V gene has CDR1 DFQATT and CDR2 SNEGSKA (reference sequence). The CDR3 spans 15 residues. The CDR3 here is CSARGHLALQETQYF. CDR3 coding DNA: TGCAGTGCTAGAGGCCACCTCGCCCTCCAAGAGACCCAGTACTTC.

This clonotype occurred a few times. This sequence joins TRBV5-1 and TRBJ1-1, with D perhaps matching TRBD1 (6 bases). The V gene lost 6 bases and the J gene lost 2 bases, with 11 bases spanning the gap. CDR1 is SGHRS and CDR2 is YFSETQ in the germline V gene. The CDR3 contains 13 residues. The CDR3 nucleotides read TGCGCCAGCAAGGGGGAACCTAACACTGAAGCTTTCTTT. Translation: CASKGEPNTEAFF.

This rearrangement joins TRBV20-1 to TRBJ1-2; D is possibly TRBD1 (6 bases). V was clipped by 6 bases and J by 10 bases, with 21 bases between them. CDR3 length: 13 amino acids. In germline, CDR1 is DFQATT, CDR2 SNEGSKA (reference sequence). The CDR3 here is CSAVPTGHPDYTF. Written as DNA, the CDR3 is TGCAGTGCGGTACCGACAGGACACCCTGACTACACCTTC.

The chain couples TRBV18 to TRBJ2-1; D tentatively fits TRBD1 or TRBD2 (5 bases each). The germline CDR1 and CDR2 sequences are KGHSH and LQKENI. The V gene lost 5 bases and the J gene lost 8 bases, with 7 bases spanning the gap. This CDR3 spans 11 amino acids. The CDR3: CASSRDDEQFF. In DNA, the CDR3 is TGTGCCAGCTCAAGGGACGATGAGCAGTTCTTC.

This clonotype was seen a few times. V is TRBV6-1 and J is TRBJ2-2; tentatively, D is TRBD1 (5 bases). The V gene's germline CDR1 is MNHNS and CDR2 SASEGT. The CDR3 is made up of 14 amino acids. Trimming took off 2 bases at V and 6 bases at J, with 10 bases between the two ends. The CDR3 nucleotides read TGTGCCAGCAGTGAATCATGGGGCCCCGGGGAGCTGTTTTTT. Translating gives CASSESWGPGELFF.

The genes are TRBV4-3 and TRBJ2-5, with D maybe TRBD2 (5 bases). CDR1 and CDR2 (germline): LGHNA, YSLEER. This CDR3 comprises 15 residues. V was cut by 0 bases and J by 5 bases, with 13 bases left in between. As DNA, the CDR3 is TGCGCCAGCAGCCAAGATCTTCGGGGTTCGGAGACCCAGTACTTC. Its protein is CASSQDLRGSETQYF.

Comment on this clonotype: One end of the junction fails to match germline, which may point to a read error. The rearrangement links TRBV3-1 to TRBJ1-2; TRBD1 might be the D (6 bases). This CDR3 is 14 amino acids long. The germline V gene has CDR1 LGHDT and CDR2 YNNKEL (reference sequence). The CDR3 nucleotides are TGTGCCAGCAGCGGGCTCAGGGGTAACTATGGCTACCCCTTC. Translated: CASSGLRGNYGYPF.

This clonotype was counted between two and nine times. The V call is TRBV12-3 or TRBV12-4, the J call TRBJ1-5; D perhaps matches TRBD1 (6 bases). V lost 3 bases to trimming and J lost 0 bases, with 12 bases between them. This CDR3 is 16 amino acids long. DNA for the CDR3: TGTGCCAGCAGTTTGGGGCAGGGGTATAGCAATCAGCCCCAGCATTTT. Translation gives CASSLGQGYSNQPQHF.

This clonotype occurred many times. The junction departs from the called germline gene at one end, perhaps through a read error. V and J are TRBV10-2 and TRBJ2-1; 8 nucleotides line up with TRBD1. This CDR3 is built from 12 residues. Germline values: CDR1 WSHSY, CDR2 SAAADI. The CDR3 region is CASSDRGNEQFF. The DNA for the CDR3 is TGTGCCAGCAGCGACAGGGGCAATGAGCAGTTCTTC.

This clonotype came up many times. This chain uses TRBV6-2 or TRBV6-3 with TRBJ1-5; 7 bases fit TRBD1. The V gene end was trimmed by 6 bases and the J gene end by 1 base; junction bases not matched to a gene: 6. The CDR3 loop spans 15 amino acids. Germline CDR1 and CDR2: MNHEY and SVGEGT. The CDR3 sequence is CASRLQGLSNQPQHF. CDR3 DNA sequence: TGTGCCAGCAGATTACAGGGGTTGAGCAATCAGCCCCAGCATTTT.

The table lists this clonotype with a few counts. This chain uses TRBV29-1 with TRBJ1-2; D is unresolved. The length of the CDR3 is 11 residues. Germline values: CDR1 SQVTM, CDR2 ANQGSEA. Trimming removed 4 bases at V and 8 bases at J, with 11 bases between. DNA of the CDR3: TGCAGCGTTGGGTCCAATGGGGGCTACACCTTC. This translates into CSVGSNGGYTF. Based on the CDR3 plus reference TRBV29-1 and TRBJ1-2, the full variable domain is SAVISQKPSRDICQRGTSLTIQCQVDSQVTMMFWYRQQPGQSLTLIATANQGSEATYESGFVIDKFPISRPNLTFSTLTVSNMSPEDSSIYLCSVGSNGGYTFGSGTRLTVV.